The clone carrying this TCR beta chain was recorded at least ten times. Its antigen is unknown. This specimen belongs to a study of identical twins. This CDR3 contains 15 residues. In germline, CDR1 is SGHRS, CDR2 YFSETQ. The trim removed 0 bases at V and 6 bases at J, leaving 6 bases unmatched. TCRdb re-called the 5' RACE reads with MiXCR, one entry per CDR3 protein. This sample yields approximately 630,000 distinct CDR3 sequences, of which under 8.5% are seen a single time; 1.6% belongs to the top ten. All donors were healthy Caucasians. Study-wide findings and caveats: Because invariant MAIT and iNKT cells could be present, zero-insertion analyses could be partly confounded.

The sample was also reused in another study, on yellow fever vaccine responses in identical twins.

The specimen was PBMCs. This clonotype originated in a woman aged 18 to 35 in good health. This rearrangement joins TRBV5-1 to TRBJ1-1; TRBD1 aligns across 9 bases. The CDR3, as DNA: TGCGCCAGCAGCTTGGCGGGAACAGGGGGCGCTGAAGCTTTCTTT. Its translation is CASSLAGTGGAEAFF.